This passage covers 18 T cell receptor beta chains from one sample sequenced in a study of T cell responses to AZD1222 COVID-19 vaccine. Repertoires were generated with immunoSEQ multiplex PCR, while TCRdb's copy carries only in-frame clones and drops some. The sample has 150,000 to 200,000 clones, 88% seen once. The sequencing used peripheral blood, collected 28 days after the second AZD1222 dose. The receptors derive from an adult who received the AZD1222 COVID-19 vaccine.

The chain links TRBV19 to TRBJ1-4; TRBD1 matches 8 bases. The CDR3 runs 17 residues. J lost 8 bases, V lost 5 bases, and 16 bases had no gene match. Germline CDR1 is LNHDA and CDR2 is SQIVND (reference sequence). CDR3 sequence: CASSHIPGQAVLEKLFF. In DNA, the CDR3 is TGTGCCAGTAGTCATATACCGGGACAGGCAGTGCTAGAAAAACTGTTTTTT.

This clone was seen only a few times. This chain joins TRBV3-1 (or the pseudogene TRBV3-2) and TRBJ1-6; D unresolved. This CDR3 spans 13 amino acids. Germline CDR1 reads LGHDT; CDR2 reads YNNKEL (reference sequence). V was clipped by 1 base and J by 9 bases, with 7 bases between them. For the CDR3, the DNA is TGTGCCAGCAGCCAAGCGCGGACTTCACCCCTCCACTTT. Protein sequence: CASSQARTSPLHF.

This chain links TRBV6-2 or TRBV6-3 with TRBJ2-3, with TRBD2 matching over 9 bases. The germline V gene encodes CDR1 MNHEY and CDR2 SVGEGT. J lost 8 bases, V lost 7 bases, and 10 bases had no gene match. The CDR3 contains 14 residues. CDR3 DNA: TGTGCCAGCACCCCTAGCGGGACCCCGGGTACGCAGTATTTT. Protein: CASTPSGTPGTQYF.

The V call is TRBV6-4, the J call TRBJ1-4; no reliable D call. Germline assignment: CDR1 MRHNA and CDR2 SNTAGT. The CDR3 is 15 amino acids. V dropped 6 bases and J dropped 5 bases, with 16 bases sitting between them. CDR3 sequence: CASRALGGTNEKLFF. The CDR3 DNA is TGTGCCAGCAGAGCCCTGGGCGGAACGAATGAAAAACTGTTTTTT.

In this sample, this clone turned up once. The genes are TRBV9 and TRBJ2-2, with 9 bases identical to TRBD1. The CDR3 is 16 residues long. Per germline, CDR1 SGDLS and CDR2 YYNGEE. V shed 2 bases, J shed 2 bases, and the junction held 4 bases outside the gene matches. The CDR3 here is CASSVAGQGNTGELFF. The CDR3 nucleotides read TGTGCCAGCAGCGTGGCGGGACAGGGTAACACCGGGGAGCTGTTTTTT.

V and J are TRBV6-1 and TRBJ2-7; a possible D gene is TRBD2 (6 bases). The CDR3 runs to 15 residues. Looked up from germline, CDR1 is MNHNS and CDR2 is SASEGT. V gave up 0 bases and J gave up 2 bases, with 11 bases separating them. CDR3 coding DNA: TGTGCCAGCAGTGAAGCTTGGAGGGCTCCCTACGAGCAGTACTTC. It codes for CASSEAWRAPYEQYF.

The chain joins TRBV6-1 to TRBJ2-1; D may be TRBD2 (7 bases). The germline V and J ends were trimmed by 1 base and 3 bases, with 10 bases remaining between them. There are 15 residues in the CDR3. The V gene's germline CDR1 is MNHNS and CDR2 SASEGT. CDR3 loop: CASSEEGGRYNEQFF. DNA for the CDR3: TGTGCCAGCAGTGAAGAGGGGGGGCGCTACAATGAGCAGTTCTTC.

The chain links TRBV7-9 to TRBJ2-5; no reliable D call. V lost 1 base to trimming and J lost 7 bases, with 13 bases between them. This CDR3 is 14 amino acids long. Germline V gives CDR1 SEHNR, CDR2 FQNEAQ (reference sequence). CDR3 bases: TGTGCCAGCAGCTTAGACCGGAATCGTGGGACCCAGTACTTC. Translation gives CASSLDRNRGTQYF.

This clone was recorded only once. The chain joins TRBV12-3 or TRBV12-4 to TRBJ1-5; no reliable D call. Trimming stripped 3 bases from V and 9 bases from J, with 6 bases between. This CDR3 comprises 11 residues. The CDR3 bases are TGTGCCAGCAGTTTGGACGGGCCCCAGCATTTT. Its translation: CASSLDGPQHF.

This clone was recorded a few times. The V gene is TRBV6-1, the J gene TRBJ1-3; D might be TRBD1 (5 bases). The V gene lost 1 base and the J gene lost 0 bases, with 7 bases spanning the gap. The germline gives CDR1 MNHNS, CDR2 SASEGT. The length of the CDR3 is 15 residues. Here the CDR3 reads CASSEDRYSGNTIYF. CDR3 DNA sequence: TGTGCCAGCAGTGAAGACAGGTACTCTGGAAACACCATATATTTT.

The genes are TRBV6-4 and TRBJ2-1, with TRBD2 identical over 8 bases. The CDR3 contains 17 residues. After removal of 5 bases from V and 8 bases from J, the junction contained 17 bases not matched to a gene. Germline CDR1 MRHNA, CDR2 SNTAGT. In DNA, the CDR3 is TGTGCCAGCAGTTTTTCACTACGACTCGGGGGGGCGGATGAGCAGTTCTTC. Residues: CASSFSLRLGGADEQFF.

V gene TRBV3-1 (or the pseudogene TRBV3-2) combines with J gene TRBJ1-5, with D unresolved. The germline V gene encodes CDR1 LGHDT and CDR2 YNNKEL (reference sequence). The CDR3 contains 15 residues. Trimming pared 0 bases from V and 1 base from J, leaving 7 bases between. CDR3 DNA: TGTGCCAGCAGCCAAGATGGGGTAAGCAATCAGCCCCAGCATTTT. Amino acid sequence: CASSQDGVSNQPQHF.

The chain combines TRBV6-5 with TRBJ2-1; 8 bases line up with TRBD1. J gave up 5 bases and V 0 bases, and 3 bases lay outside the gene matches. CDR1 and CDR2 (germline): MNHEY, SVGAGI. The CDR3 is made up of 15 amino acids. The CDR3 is CASSYSRQGNNEQFF. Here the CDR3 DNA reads TGTGCCAGCAGTTACTCCAGACAGGGGAACAATGAGCAGTTCTTC.

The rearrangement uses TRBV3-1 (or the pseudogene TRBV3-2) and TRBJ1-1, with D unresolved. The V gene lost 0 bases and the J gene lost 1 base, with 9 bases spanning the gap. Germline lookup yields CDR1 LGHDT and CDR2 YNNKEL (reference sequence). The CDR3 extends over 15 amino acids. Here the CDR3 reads CASSQEPTSNTEAFF. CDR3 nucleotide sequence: TGTGCCAGCAGCCAAGAGCCCACCTCGAACACTGAAGCTTTCTTT.

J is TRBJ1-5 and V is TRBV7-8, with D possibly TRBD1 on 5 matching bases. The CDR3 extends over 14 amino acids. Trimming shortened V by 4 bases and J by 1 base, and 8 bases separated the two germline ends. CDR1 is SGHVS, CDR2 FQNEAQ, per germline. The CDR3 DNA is TGTGCCAGCAGCTCAAGGGGAAGCAATCAGCCCCAGCATTTT. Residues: CASSSRGSNQPQHF.

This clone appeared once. The CDR3 DNA reads as TGTGCCAGCAGCCAGTTCGGCAATCAGCCCCAGCATTTT. Its protein is CASSQFGNQPQHF. V gene TRBV7-9 combines with J gene TRBJ1-5; D unclear. CDR1 is SEHNR, CDR2 FQNEAQ, per germline (reference sequence). V gave up 5 bases and J gave up 2 bases, with 7 bases separating them. This CDR3 comprises 13 residues.

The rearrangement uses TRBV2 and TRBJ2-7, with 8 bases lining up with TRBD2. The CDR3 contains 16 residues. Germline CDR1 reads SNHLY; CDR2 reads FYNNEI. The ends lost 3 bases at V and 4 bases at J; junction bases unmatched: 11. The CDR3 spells CASSEVEVGLAYEQYF. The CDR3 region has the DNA TGTGCCAGCAGTGAGGTAGAGGTCGGACTAGCATACGAGCAGTACTTC.

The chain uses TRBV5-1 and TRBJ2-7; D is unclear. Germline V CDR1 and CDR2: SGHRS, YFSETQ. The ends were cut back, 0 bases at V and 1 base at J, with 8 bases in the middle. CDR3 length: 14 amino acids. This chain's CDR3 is CASSLDGWSYEQYF. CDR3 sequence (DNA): TGCGCCAGCAGCTTGGACGGTTGGTCCTACGAGCAGTACTTC.